These 24 T cell receptor beta chains were sequenced from one sample in a study of T cell clonotyping in hematopoietic cell transplantation. The method was immunoSEQ multiplex PCR; TCRdb's version includes in-frame clones alone and lacks a portion of them. The table includes over 15,000 clones, around 93% detected once. Regarding time point: recipient sample about 28 days before transplant, after cytoreduction. This specimen was peripheral blood mononuclear cells, taken before stem cell transplant. These receptors all come from a man aged 18 to 35 with biphenotypic leukemia. Some clones in this sample may be carry-over from other donors' samples.

The chain has TRBV7-2 and TRBJ2-1; D unresolved. Germline V gene lookup returns CDR1 SGHTA and CDR2 FQGNSA. The V and J ends lost 5 bases and 6 bases respectively, with 8 bases between them. The CDR3 length is 12 residues. Written as DNA, the CDR3 is TGTGCCAGCAGCCTCGGTCGCAATGAGCAGTTCTTC. This encodes CASSLGRNEQFF.

This chain joins TRBV30 and TRBJ1-6; D unresolved. The CDR3 length is 17 residues. Trimming shortened V by 7 bases and J by 10 bases, and 29 bases separated the two germline ends. The V gene's germline CDR1 is GTSNPN and CDR2 SVGIG (reference sequence). In DNA form, the CDR3 reads TGTGCCTACCGAAGTAACGCCGGACGGATCAGCCAGTCACCCCTCCACTTT. Residues: CAYRSNAGRISQSPLHF.

This rearrangement joins TRBV27 to TRBJ1-2; D gene ambiguous. Trimming took 6 bases from V and 7 from J, leaving 18 bases between them. CDR1 is MNHEY, CDR2 SMNVEV, per germline (reference sequence). The length of the CDR3 is 14 residues. The CDR3 nucleotides read TGTGCCAGCAGCTCCGGAGGGTTAGTCTCTGGCTACACCTTC. Translation: CASSSGGLVSGYTF.

This chain connects TRBV7-2 to TRBJ1-2, with D possibly being TRBD1 (6 bases). Trimming stripped 6 bases from V and 8 bases from J, with 13 bases between. The germline V gene has CDR1 SGHTA and CDR2 FQGNSA. The CDR3 is made up of 12 amino acids. In DNA, the CDR3 is TGTGCCAGCAGGCCAGGGGTGTACGGCTACACCTTC. Amino acid sequence: CASRPGVYGYTF.

The rearrangement joins TRBV5-4 to TRBJ2-3; possible D gene TRBD2, 6 bases. Germline CDR1 and CDR2: SGHNT and YYREEE (reference sequence). CDR3 length equals 14 residues. V shed 2 bases and J shed 2 bases, with 9 bases lying between them. The CDR3 sequence: CASSFPGDTDTQYF. CDR3 sequence (DNA): TGTGCCAGCAGCTTCCCGGGAGACACAGATACGCAGTATTTT.

This clone is a singleton in its sample. CDR3 sequence (DNA): TGTGCCAGCAGCGCGGGACAGAAAGAGACCCAGTACTTC. It specifies CASSAGQKETQYF. The V call is TRBV7-3, the J call TRBJ2-5; TRBD1 is a possible D gene (7 bases). Per the germline V gene, CDR1 is SGHTA and CDR2 is FQGTGA. The V gene lost 5 bases and the J gene lost 3 bases, with 10 bases spanning the gap. This CDR3 is built from 13 residues. Looking up the rest from reference TRBV7-3 and TRBJ2-5 gives the full variable domain: GAGVSQTPSNKVTEKGKYVELRCDPISGHTALYWYRQSLGQGPEFLIYFQGTGAADDSGLPNDRFFAVRPEGSVSTLKIQRTERGDSAVYLCASSAGQKETQYFGPGTRLLVL.

The chain employs TRBV5-4 and TRBJ1-2; D unresolved. From germline, CDR1 is SGHNT and CDR2 YYREEE (reference sequence). V lost 1 base to trimming and J lost 6 bases, with 10 bases between them. CDR3 length: 13 residues. In nucleotides, the CDR3 is TGTGCCAGCAGCTTGACGGGGAGGGATGGCTACACCTTC. This gives the protein CASSLTGRDGYTF. Together with reference TRBV5-4 and TRBJ1-2, the CDR3 gives the full variable domain: ETGVTQSPTHLIKTRGQQVTLRCSSQSGHNTVSWYQQALGQGPQFIFQYYREEENGRGNFPPRFSGLQFPNYSSELNVNALELDDSALYLCASSLTGRDGYTFGSGTRLTVV.

In this sample, this clone turned up once. The CDR3 region has the DNA TGTGCCAGTAGCTTCACCGGGACAGACTTCTACGAGCAGTACTTC. Its protein product is CASSFTGTDFYEQYF. The V and J genes are TRBV19 and TRBJ2-7, with TRBD1 matching 7 bases. Trimming at V came to 6 bases and at J to 3 bases, leaving 11 bases not matched to a gene. The germline gives CDR1 LNHDA, CDR2 SQIVND (reference sequence). The CDR3 loop spans 15 amino acids.

Comment on this clone: Other DNA sequences in this sample translate to the same CDR3. The V and J genes are TRBV5-6 and TRBJ1-5, with D hard to call. The germline CDR1 and CDR2 sequences are SGHDT and YYEEEE. CDR3 length: 13 residues. Trimming shortened V by 4 bases and J by 7 bases, and 12 bases separated the two germline ends. Here the CDR3 DNA reads TGTGCCAGCAGCCAGAACCGAGGGCAGCCCCAGCATTTT. This codes for CASSQNRGQPQHF.

This sequence joins TRBV6-5 and TRBJ2-7, with TRBD1 as a possible D gene (5 bases). V was trimmed by 0 bases and J by 0 bases, leaving 12 bases between them. Germline V gives CDR1 MNHEY, CDR2 SVGAGI. The CDR3 extends over 16 amino acids. This CDR3 reads CASSYSLTASSYEQYF. CDR3 nucleotide sequence: TGTGCCAGCAGTTACTCGTTGACAGCAAGCTCCTACGAGCAGTACTTC.

The CDR3, as DNA: TGCGCCAGCAGCCAGGTAGGGGTGAAAGCTGAAGCTTTCTTT. Protein sequence: CASSQVGVKAEAFF. The chain uses TRBV4-1 and TRBJ1-1; D perhaps matches TRBD1 (5 bases). This CDR3 is built from 14 residues. V gave up 3 bases and J gave up 6 bases, with 14 bases separating them. CDR1 is MGHRA, CDR2 YSYEKL, per germline.

The chain is built from TRBV6-5 and TRBJ1-6, with 7 bases matching TRBD1. The germline gives CDR1 MNHEY, CDR2 SVGAGI. Losses at the gene ends were 6 bases for V and 10 bases for J; bases not matched to a gene: 6. The CDR3 loop spans 13 amino acids. CDR3 DNA: TGTGCCAGCAGGGGCCAGGGACAGTCACCCCTCCACTTT. This sequence encodes CASRGQGQSPLHF.

As concerns this clone: The sample carries other DNA sequences with the same CDR3. The chain couples TRBV5-6 to TRBJ2-5; 7 positions match TRBD2. The CDR3 has 13 amino acids. V lost 0 bases to trimming and J lost 5 bases; unmatched junction nucleotides: 1. From germline, CDR1 is SGHDT and CDR2 YYEEEE. In DNA form, the CDR3 reads TGTGCCAGCAGCTTGGGGCGGGGGGAGACCCAGTACTTC. Translation: CASSLGRGETQYF.

J is TRBJ2-7 and V is TRBV2; no clear D gene. This CDR3 is built from 13 residues. Germline-derived CDR1 and CDR2 are SNHLY and FYNNEI. Deletions cut 3 bases from V and 4 bases from J, with 10 bases between. The CDR3 DNA follows: TGTGCCAGCAGTGACAGGACGGAGTACGAGCAGTACTTC. Its protein product is CASSDRTEYEQYF.

The V and J genes are TRBV25-1 and TRBJ1-3; D gene uncertain. Trimming took off 4 bases at V and 0 bases at J, with 7 bases between the two ends. The V gene's germline CDR1 is MGHDK and CDR2 SYGVNS. This CDR3 comprises 14 residues. The CDR3 loop is CASSGQFSGNTIYF. CDR3 nucleotide sequence: TGTGCCAGCAGTGGGCAGTTCTCTGGAAACACCATATATTTT.

The rearrangement uses TRBV30 and TRBJ1-2; 9 bases are shared with TRBD1. Germline CDR1 and CDR2: GTSNPN and SVGIG (reference sequence). This CDR3 spans 15 amino acids. The junction had 10 bases not matched to a gene; V was cut back by 2 bases and J by 6 bases. In DNA, the CDR3 is TGTGCCTGGAGTTCGGGACAGGGAGTATACCATGGCTACACCTTC. Protein sequence: CAWSSGQGVYHGYTF.

The chain employs TRBV5-8 and TRBJ2-5; D remains ambiguous. Germline CDR1 SGHTS, CDR2 YDEGEE. The CDR3 loop spans 15 amino acids. Trimming left V 0 bases short and J 0 bases short, with 9 bases between. Here the CDR3 DNA reads TGTGCCAGCAGCTTGGGTGGGCAGCACCAAGAGACCCAGTACTTC. Amino acids: CASSLGGQHQETQYF.

This sequence joins TRBV5-4 and TRBJ2-5, with 7 bases that match TRBD2. The CDR3 is 16 amino acids. V lost 4 bases, J lost 2 bases, and 11 bases stayed unmatched. Germline V gene lookup returns CDR1 SGHNT and CDR2 YYREEE (reference sequence). CDR3 sequence reads: CASSPGTGRVQETQYF. DNA for the CDR3: TGTGCCAGCAGCCCCGGGACTGGGAGGGTTCAAGAGACCCAGTACTTC.

The chain joins TRBV9 to TRBJ2-1; 7 positions agree with TRBD1. In germline, CDR1 is SGDLS, CDR2 YYNGEE. V was clipped by 4 bases and J by 7 bases; unmatched bases: 11. CDR3 length equals 15 residues. CDR3 nucleotides: TGTGCCAGCAGCCCCGGGACAGTTTCAGGGAATGAGCAGTTCTTC. The encoded protein is CASSPGTVSGNEQFF.

This clone was detected once. The chain employs TRBV4-1 and TRBJ1-2, with 7 bases identical to TRBD1. This CDR3 is 13 amino acids long. Germline assignment: CDR1 MGHRA and CDR2 YSYEKL. V was clipped by 4 bases and J by 3 bases; unmatched bases: 2. The CDR3 DNA follows: TGCGCCAGCAGCCCCAGGGGGGACTATGGCTACACCTTC. It yields the protein CASSPRGDYGYTF.

The chain recombines TRBV6-5 with TRBJ1-6; D call uncertain. V lost 6 bases and J 2 bases, leaving 8 bases between the germline ends. Germline V gene data show CDR1 as MNHEY and CDR2 as SVGAGI. The CDR3 contains 14 residues. The CDR3 protein is CASSPVPYNSPLHF. DNA of the CDR3: TGTGCCAGCAGCCCAGTACCCTATAATTCACCCCTCCACTTT.

The genes are TRBV5-1 and TRBJ2-3; possibly TRBD1 for D (5 bases). CDR3 size: 16 residues. V was trimmed by 4 bases and J by 0 bases, leaving 15 bases between them. CDR1 and CDR2 (germline): SGHRS, YFSETQ. The CDR3: CASSLLTATSTDTQYF. DNA for the CDR3: TGCGCCAGCAGCCTGTTGACAGCCACTAGCACAGATACGCAGTATTTT.

This chain joins TRBV30 and TRBJ2-7; D gene ambiguous. The length of the CDR3 is 12 residues. Trimming shortened V by 2 bases and J by 2 bases, and 7 bases separated the two germline ends. The germline CDR1 and CDR2 sequences are GTSNPN and SVGIG (reference sequence). The CDR3 DNA is TGTGCCTGGAGTTCTGGGACCTACGAGCAGTACTTC. Its protein product is CAWSSGTYEQYF.

The V and J genes are TRBV7-2 and TRBJ1-6; a possible D gene is TRBD1 (5 bases). V dropped 5 bases and J dropped 10 bases, with 18 bases sitting between them. The CDR3 sequence is 15 residues long. Looked up from germline, CDR1 is SGHTA and CDR2 is FQGNSA. For the CDR3, the DNA is TGTGCCAGCAGCCCCGAGGGACGGCTAAGGTCACCCCTCCACTTT. Its translation is CASSPEGRLRSPLHF.